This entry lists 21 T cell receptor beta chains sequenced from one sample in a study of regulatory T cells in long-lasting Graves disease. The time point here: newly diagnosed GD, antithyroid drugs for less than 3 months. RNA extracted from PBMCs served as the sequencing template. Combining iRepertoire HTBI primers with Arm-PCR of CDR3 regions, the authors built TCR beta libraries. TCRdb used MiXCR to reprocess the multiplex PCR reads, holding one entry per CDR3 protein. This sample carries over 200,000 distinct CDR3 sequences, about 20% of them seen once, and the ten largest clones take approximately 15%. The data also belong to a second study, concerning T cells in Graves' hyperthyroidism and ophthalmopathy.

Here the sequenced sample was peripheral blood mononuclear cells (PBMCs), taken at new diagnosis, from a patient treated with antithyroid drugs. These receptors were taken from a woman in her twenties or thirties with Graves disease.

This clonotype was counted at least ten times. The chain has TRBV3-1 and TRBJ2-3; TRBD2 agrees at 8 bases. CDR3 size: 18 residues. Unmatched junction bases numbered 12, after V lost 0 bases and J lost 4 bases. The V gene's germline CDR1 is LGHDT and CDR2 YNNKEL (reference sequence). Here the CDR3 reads CASSQDRPAGVFADTQYF. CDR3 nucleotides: TGTGCCAGCAGCCAAGATAGACCAGCGGGGGTGTTCGCAGATACGCAGTATTTT.

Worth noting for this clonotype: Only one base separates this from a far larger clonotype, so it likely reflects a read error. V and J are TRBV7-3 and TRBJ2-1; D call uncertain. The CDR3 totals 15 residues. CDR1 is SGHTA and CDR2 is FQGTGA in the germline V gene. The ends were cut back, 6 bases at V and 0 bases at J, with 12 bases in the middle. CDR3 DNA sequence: TGTGCCAGCAGTGAAGGGCCGAGCTCCTACAATGAGCAGTTCTTC. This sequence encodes CASSEGPSSYNEQFF.

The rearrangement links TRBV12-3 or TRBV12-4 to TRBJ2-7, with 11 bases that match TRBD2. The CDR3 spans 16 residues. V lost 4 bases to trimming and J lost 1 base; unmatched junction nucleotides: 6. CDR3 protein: CASSSVAGGPSYEQYF. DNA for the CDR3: TGTGCCAGCAGTTCCGTAGCGGGGGGGCCTTCCTACGAGCAGTACTTC.

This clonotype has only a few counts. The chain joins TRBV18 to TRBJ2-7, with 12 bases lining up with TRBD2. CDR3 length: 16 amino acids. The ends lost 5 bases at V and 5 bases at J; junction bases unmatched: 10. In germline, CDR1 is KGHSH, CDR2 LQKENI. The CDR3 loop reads CASSGASGGALNEQYF. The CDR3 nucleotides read TGTGCCAGCTCAGGGGCTAGCGGGGGGGCTCTCAACGAGCAGTACTTC.

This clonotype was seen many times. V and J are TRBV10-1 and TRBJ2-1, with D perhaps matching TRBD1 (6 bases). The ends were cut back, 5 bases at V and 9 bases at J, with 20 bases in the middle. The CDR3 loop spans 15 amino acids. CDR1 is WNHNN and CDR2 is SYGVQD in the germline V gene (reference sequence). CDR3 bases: TGCGCCAGCAGTACCGGGACAAGGGAAAGGGTTGAGCAGTTCTTC. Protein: CASSTGTRERVEQFF.

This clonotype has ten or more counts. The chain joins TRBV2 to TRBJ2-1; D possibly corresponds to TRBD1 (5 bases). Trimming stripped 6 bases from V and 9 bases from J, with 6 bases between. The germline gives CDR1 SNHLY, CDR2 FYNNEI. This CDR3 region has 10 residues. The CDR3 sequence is CASSQGEQFF. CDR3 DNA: TGTGCCAGCAGCCAGGGTGAGCAGTTCTTC.

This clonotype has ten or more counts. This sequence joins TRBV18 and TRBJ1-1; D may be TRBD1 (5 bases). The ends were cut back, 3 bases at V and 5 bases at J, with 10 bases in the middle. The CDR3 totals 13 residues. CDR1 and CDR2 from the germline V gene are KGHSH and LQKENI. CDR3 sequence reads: CASSPGRETEAFF. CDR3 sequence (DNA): TGTGCCAGCTCACCGGGCAGGGAAACTGAAGCTTTCTTT.

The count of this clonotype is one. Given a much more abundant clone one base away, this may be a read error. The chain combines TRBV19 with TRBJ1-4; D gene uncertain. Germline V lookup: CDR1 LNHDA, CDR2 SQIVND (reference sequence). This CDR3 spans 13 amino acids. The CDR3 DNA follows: TGTGCCAGTAGTGGGCAGGTCGAGGAAAAACCGTTTTTT. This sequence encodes CASSGQVEEKPFF.

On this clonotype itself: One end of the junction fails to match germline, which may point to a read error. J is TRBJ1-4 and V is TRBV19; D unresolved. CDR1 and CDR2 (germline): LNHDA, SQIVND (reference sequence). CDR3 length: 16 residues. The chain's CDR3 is CVSLSKGRTTNEKLFF. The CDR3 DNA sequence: TGTGTCAGTCTCTCTAAAGGCCGTACAACTAATGAAAAACTGTTTTTT.

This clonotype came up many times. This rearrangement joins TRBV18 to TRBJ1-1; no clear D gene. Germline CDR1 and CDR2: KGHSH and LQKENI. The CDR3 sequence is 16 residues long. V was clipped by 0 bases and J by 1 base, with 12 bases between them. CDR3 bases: TGTGCCAGCTCACCACCGTTAGGGCAGCGGAACACTGAAGCTTTCTTT. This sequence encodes CASSPPLGQRNTEAFF.

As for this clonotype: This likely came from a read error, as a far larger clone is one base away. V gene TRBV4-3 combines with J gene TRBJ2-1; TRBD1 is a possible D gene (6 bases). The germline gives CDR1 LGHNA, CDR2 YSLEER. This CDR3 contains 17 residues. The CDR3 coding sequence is TGCGCCAGCAGCTACCCTATAAATCAGGGGTTGGGAAATGAGCAGCTCTTC. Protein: CASSYPINQGLGNEQLF.

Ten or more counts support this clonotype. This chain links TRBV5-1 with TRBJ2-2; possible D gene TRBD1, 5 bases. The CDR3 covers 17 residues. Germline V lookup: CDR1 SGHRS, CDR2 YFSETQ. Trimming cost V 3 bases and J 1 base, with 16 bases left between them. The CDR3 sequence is CASSSPIDSLNTGELFF. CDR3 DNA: TGCGCCAGCAGCTCCCCCATTGACAGTCTGAACACCGGGGAGCTGTTTTTT.

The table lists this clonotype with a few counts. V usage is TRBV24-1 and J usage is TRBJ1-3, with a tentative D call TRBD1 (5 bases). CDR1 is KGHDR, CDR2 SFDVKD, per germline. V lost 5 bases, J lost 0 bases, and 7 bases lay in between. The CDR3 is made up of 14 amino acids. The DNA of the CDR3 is TGTGCCACCAGTGGACAGTCCTCTGGAAACACCATATATTTT. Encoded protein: CATSGQSSGNTIYF.

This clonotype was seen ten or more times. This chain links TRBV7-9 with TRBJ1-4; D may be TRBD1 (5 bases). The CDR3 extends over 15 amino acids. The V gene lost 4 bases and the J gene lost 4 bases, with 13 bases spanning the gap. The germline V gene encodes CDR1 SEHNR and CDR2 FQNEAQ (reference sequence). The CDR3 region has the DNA TGTGCCAGCAGCTATTGGTTGGGGGTTAATGAAAAACTGTTTTTT. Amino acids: CASSYWLGVNEKLFF.

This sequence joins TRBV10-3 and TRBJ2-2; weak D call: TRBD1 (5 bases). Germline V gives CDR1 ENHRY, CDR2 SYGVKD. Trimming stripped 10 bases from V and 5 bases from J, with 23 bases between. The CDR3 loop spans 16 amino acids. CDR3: CATSPAQGIGTGELFF. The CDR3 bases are TGTGCCACCTCACCTGCTCAGGGTATCGGGACCGGGGAGCTGTTTTTT.

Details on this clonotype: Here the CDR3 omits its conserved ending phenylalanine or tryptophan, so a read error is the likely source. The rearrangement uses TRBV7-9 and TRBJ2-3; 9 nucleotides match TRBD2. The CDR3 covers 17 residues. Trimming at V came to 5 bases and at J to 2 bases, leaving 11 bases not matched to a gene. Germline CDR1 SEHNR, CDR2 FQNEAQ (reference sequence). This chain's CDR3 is CASSLVGLAGNTDTQYV. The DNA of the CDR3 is TGTGCCAGCAGCCTGGTCGGGCTAGCGGGAAACACAGATACGCAGTATGTT.

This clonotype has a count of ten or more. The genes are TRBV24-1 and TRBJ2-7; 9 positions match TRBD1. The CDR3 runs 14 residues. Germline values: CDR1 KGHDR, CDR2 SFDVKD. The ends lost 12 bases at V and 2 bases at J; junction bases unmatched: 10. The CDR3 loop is CAPSGTGSTYEQYF. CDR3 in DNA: TGTGCCCCCTCCGGGACAGGGAGCACCTACGAGCAGTACTTC.

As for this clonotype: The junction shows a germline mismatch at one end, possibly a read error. As DNA, the CDR3 is TGCAGTGCTAGAGTACTAGCGGGGGGATACAATGAGCAGCTCTTC. Translation gives CSARVLAGGYNEQLF. This chain links TRBV20-1 with TRBJ2-1, with 12 bases fitting TRBD2. This CDR3 comprises 15 residues. Germline assignment: CDR1 DFQATT and CDR2 SNEGSKA (reference sequence).

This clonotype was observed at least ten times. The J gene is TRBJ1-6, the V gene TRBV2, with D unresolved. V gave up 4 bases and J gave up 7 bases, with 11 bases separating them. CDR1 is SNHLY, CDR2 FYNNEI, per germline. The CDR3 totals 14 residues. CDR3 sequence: CASSVQLRNSPLHF. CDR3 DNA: TGTGCCAGCAGTGTACAGTTACGAAATTCACCCCTCCACTTT.

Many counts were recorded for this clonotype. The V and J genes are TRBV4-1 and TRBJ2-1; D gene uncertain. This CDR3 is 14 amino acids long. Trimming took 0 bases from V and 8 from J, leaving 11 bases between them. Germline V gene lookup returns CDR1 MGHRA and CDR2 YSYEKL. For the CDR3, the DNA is TGCGCCAGCAGCCAAGAGTTGCATTCCCATGAGCAGTTCTTC. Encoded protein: CASSQELHSHEQFF.

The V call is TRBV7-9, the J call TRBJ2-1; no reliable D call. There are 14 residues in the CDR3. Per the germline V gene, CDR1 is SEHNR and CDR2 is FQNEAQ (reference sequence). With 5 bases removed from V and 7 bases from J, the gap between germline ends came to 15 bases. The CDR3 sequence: CASSPTTDVNEQFF. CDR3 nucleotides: TGTGCCAGCAGCCCCACAACTGACGTTAATGAGCAGTTCTTC.